This T cell receptor (beta chain) was documented in a study of cytomegalovirus exposure and HLA in healthy donors. Regarding the study as a whole: Later analysis identified a missense DCLRE1C variant that was linked to TCR beta V- and J-gene trimming. Serostatus for CMV was the only available immune exposure information. Reported findings show TCR beta sequences accurately forecast HLA-A and HLA-B alleles in most subjects.

Per the germline V gene, CDR1 is MGHRA and CDR2 is YSYEKL. This CDR3 spans 15 amino acids. The V gene lost 7 bases and the J gene lost 0 bases, with 13 bases spanning the gap. With regard to this clone: The antigen is unknown.

13 Jbeta primers and 60 Vbeta primers were used for the PCR. This table comes from immunoSEQ multiplex PCR, and its TCRdb copy is limited to in-frame clones, with some not included. The sample holds just over 150,000 clones; about 85% are singletons and the top ten take roughly 2.4%. Sequences were obtained from PBMCs. The chain has TRBV4-1 and TRBJ1-5; D unclear. The receptor was isolated from a woman under 30 in good health and CMV-seronegative. CDR3 in DNA: TGCGCCAGCACCCCTGGGGAGAATAGCAATCAGCCCCAGCATTTT. Protein: CASTPGENSNQPQHF.